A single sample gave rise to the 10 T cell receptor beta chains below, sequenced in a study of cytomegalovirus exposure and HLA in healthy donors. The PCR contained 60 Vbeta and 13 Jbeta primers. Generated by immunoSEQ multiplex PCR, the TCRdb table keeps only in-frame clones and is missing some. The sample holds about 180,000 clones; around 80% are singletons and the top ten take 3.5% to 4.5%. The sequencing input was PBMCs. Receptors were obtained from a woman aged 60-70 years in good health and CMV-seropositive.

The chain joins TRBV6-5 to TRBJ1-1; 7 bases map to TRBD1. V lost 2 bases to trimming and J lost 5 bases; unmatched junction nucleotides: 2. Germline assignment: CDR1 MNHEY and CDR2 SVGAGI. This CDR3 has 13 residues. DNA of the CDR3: TGTGCCAGCAGTTACGCCAGGGGGACTGAAGCTTTCTTT. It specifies CASSYARGTEAFF.

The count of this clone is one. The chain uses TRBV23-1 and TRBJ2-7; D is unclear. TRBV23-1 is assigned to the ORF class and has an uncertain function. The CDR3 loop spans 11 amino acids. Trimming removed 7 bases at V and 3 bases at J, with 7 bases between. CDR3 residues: CASTTDYEQYF. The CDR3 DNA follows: TGCGCCAGCACTACCGACTACGAGCAGTACTTC.

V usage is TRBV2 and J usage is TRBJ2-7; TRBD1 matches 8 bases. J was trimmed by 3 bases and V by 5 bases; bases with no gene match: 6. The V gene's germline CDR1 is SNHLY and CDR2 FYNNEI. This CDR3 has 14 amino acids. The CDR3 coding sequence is TGTGCCAGCAGTCCGGGACAGGTCCACTACGAGCAGTACTTC. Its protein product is CASSPGQVHYEQYF.

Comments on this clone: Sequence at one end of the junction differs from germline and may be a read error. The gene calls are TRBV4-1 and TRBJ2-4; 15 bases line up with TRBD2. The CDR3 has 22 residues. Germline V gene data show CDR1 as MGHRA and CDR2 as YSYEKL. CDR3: CASSHPSQPGLAGGLAKNSQYF. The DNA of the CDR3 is TGCGCCAGCAGCCACCCATCCCAACCGGGACTAGCGGGAGGTTTAGCCAAAAACAGTCAGTACTTC.

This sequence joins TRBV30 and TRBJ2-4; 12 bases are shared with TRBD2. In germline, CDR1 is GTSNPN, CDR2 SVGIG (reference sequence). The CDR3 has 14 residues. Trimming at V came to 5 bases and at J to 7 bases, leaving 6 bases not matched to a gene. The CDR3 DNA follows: TGTGCCTGGGCGACTAGCGGGAGTAAGAACATTCAGTACTTC. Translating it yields CAWATSGSKNIQYF.

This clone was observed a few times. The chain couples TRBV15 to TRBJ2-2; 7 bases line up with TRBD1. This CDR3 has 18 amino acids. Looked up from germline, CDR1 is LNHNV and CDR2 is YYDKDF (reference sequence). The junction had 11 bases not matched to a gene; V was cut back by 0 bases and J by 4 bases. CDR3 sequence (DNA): TGTGCCACCAGCAGAGAGATGATACAGGGGTATCTCACCGGGGAGCTGTTTTTT. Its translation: CATSREMIQGYLTGELFF.

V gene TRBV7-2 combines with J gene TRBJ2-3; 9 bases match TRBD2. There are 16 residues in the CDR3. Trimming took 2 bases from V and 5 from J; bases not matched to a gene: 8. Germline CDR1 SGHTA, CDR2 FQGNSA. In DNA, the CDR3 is TGTGCCAGCAGCTTATTAGCGGGGGTTCGGGGAGATACGCAGTATTTT. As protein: CASSLLAGVRGDTQYF.

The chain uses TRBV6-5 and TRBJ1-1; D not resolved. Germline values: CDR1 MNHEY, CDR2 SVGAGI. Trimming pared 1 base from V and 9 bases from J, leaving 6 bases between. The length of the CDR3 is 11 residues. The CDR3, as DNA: TGTGCCAGCAGTTACTACTCTAAAGCTTTCTTT. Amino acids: CASSYYSKAFF.

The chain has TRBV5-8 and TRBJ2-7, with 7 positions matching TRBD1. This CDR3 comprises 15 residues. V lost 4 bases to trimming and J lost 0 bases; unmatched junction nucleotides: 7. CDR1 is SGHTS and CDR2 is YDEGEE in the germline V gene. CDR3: CASSGYRGYSYEQYF. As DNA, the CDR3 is TGTGCCAGCAGCGGTTACAGGGGTTACTCCTACGAGCAGTACTTC.

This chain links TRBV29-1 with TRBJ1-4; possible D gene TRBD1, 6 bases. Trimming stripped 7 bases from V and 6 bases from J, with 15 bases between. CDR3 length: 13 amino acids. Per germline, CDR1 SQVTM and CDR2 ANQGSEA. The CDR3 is CSALRDTDEKLFF. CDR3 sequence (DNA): TGCAGCGCACTCCGGGACACGGATGAAAAACTGTTTTTT. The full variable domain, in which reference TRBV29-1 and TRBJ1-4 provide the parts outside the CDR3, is SAVISQKPSRDICQRGTSLTIQCQVDSQVTMMFWYRQQPGQSLTLIATANQGSEATYESGFVIDKFPISRPNLTFSTLTVSNMSPEDSSIYLCSALRDTDEKLFFGSGTQLSVL.